This T cell receptor (beta chain) was captured in a study of regulatory and conventional T cells in RAG deficiency. Details on this clone: The antigen remains unidentified.

Genomic DNA came from blood conventional CD4+ T cells gated CD25-low CD127-high. Profiled with immunoSEQ multiplex PCR; TCRdb holds only in-frame clones, not every one. The data contain 30,000 to 40,000 clones, about 80% of them seen just once; the ten biggest clones take up 3.4%. J was trimmed by 6 bases and V by 3 bases; bases with no gene match: 9. Per germline, CDR1 SGHRS and CDR2 YFSETQ. The CDR3 loop spans 14 amino acids. Broader study findings: Shannon entropy was markedly lower and Simpson indices higher in RAG-deficient patients than control T-cell subsets. In Omenn syndrome, Treg and Tconv repertoires overlapped >85%. Omenn CD25-high CD127-low cells may be activated cells, not true Tregs.

This sample also belongs to another study, concerning regulatory T cells. This second study notes: Amplification used 52 TRBV primers and 13 TRBJ primers. Skewed V and J usage and few unique V-J pairs marked patient repertoires, most in Tregs.

The source of this sequence is a human donor in good health. The chain employs TRBV5-1 and TRBJ2-7, with 7 nucleotides matching TRBD2. The specimen was CD4+ effector T cells sorted from blood. The CDR3 nucleotides read TGCGCCAGCAGCTCGGGGGGACGGCCGGTCGAGCAGTACTTC. Residues: CASSSGGRPVEQYF.